This is a list of T cell receptor beta chains from one sample in a study of T cell repertoires in cytomegalovirus infection. Their antigens are not known. TCRdb fed the reads into MiXCR, producing one record per CDR3 protein. This sample has hundreds of thousands of distinct CDR3 sequences, with roughly a third found just once. The specimen comprised cultured PBMCs, sampled from culture after CMV antigen stimulation. The receptors come from a human donor in good health (CMV status not recorded). Some clones in this sample may be carry-over from other donors' samples. The CDR3 runs from the conserved cysteine through the conserved F or W. The D gene is left open where the match is weak. Expanded clones get a size class; other rows say once, few or many, or leave the size out.

CDR3aa	CDR3nt	v_gene	j_gene	d_gene	abundance
CSARVGPSSYGYTF	TGCAGTGCTAGAGTTGGTCCATCCAGCTATGGCTACACCTTC	TRBV20-1	TRBJ1-2	-	few
CASSYSNFQGSYGYTF	TGTGCCAGCAGTTACTCGAATTTTCAGGGGAGCTATGGCTACACCTTC	TRBV6-8	TRBJ1-2	-	few
CATTPGEGASRGGGYTF	TGTGCGACCACCCCCGGGGAGGGGGCTAGCCGGGGAGGTGGCTACACCTTC	TRBV12-3/TRBV12-4	TRBJ1-2	TRBD1	few
CASVRTSYNSPLHF	TGTGCCAGCGTTAGGACAAGCTATAATTCACCCCTCCACTTT	TRBV2	TRBJ1-6	-	-
CASSFGYF	TGTGCCAGCAGCTTCGGGTATTTT	TRBV7-9	TRBJ2-3	-	few
CASSPGLAGGEGETQYF	TGTGCCAGCAGCCCCGGGCTAGCGGGGGGCGAAGGAGAGACCCAGTACTTC	TRBV7-2	TRBJ2-5	TRBD2	-
CSASRPGGAYEQFF	TGCAGTGCTTCCCGCCCCGGGGGGGCCTATGAGCAGTTCTTC	TRBV20-1	TRBJ2-1	TRBD2	once
CASSSPWREDNEQFF	TGTGCCAGCAGTAGCCCATGGCGGGAAGACAATGAGCAGTTCTTC	TRBV12-3/TRBV12-4	TRBJ2-1	-	-
CASTPSSERNQPQHF	TGTGCCAGTACCCCCTCCTCCGAGCGCAATCAGCCCCAGCATTTT	TRBV19	TRBJ1-5	-	-
CASSLGTGGGYTF	TGTGCCAGCAGCTTAGGGACAGGGGGAGGCTACACCTTC	TRBV7-8	TRBJ1-2	TRBD1	many
CPSSLAGTDTQYF	TGTCCCAGCAGCTTAGCCGGGACCGATACGCAGTATTTT	TRBV11-2	TRBJ2-3	-	-
CASSRGTSGPEQYF	TGTGCCAGCTCTAGAGGGACTAGCGGACCGGAGCAGTACTTC	TRBV2	TRBJ2-7	TRBD2	-
CASKFGAPGSYGYTF	TGTGCCAGCAAGTTCGGGGCGCCAGGTTCCTATGGCTACACCTTC	TRBV7-6	TRBJ1-2	-	many
CASSPGAGSGTDTQYF	TGTGCCAGCAGTCCAGGGGCAGGGTCGGGCACAGATACGCAGTATTTT	TRBV6-2/TRBV6-3	TRBJ2-3	-	-
CASSFQGGTPEQFF	TGTGCCAGCAGCTTCCAGGGGGGTACCCCTGAGCAGTTCTTC	TRBV5-6	TRBJ2-1	-	-
CASSLVWGRTDTQYF	TGTGCCAGCAGCTTGGTTTGGGGACGCACAGATACGCAGTATTTT	TRBV5-6	TRBJ2-3	-	few
CASSQDRGALAYEQYF	TGCGCCAGCAGCCAAGATCGTGGAGCCCTGGCCTACGAGCAGTACTTC	TRBV4-1	TRBJ2-7	-	few
CSARDSIEETQYF	TGCAGTGCACGGGACAGCATCGAAGAGACCCAGTACTTC	TRBV20-1	TRBJ2-5	TRBD1	-
CSASPRTGTVMNTEAFF	TGCAGTGCTAGCCCCCGGACAGGAACAGTAATGAACACTGAAGCTTTCTTT	TRBV20-1	TRBJ1-1	TRBD1	few
CASSLQPSPGNTIYF	TGTGCCAGCAGCCTACAGCCCTCTCCTGGAAACACCATATATTTT	TRBV4-2	TRBJ1-3	-	-
CAISESIRGNEKLFF	TGTGCCATCAGTGAGTCCATTCGAGGGAATGAAAAACTGTTTTTT	TRBV10-3	TRBJ1-4	-	-
CASSFPTGSSGANVLTF	TGTGCCAGCAGCTTCCCCACGGGCAGCTCTGGGGCCAACGTCCTGACTTTC	TRBV7-9	TRBJ2-6	-	few
CASSFGQARETQYF	TGTGCCAGCAGCTTCGGACAGGCGAGGGAGACCCAGTACTTC	TRBV13	TRBJ2-5	TRBD1	-
CASSLGPRGGTNTEAFF	TGTGCCAGCAGTTTAGGTCCCCGGGGGGGAACAAACACTGAAGCTTTCTTT	TRBV6-5	TRBJ1-1	-	few
CAISDPSGRKPLEQYF	TGTGCCATCAGTGACCCTAGCGGGAGAAAACCCCTCGAGCAGTACTTC	TRBV10-3	TRBJ2-7	TRBD2	-